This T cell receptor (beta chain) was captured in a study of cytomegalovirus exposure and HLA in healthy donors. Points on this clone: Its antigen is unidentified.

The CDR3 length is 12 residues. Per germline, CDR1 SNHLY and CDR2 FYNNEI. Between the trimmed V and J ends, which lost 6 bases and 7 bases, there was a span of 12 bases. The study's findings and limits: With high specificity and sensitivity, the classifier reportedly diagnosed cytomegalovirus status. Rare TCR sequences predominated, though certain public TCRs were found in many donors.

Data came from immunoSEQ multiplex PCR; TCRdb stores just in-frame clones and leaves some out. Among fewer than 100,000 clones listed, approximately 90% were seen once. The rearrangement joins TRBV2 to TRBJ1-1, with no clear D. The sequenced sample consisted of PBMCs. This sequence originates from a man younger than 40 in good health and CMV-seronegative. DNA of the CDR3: TGTGCCAGCAGATTTACCGGACTTGAAGCTTTCTTT. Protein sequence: CASRFTGLEAFF.